This T cell receptor (beta chain) was sequenced during a study of blood T cell repertoires in COVID-19. Germline CDR1 SGHTA, CDR2 FQGNSA. The CDR3 sequence is 16 residues long. J gave up 2 bases and V 5 bases, and 12 bases lay outside the gene matches. Original processing notes: Using reference gene primer amplification, nucleated cell counts were estimated. The assay was immunoSEQ multiplex PCR, and TCRdb's table has in-frame clones only and misses some. V and J calls plus clone size are reproduced from that table; the DNA served to infer D and trimming. The sample comprises 150,000 or so clones, approximately 85% of which are singletons, and about 7.8% rests with the top ten.

This receptor was taken from a woman in her fifties or sixties with COVID-19, enrolled during active disease. Sequencing was done on a sample of peripheral blood. V gene TRBV7-2 combines with J gene TRBJ2-7, with 7 positions matching TRBD2. CDR3 nucleotide sequence: TGTGCCAGCAGCACTGGAGGCGGGAGTAGGCCCTACGAGCAGTACTTC. This translates into CASSTGGGSRPYEQYF.